This T cell receptor (beta chain) was identified in a study of blood T cells in healthy people across ages. Whole-study results and caveats: There was no known CMV status for donors, so expanded clonotype changes were possibly confounded. The long-lived group displayed more naive CD4+ cells, plus higher diversity, than the aged donors did.

A remark on this clonotype: The antigen is not known.

The authors drew 7.5 to 10 milliliters of peripheral blood from each donor. RNA extraction gave at least 5.5 micrograms of total RNA per sample. CDR3 length: 15 residues. V gave up 1 base and J gave up 7 bases, with 20 bases separating them. Germline CDR1 is GTSNPN and CDR2 is SVGIG (reference sequence). It was with a sample-barcoded 5' primer and a J-beta primer mix that a second PCR of roughly 7 to 12 cycles was run. MiXCR was run by TCRdb on the 5' RACE reads, yielding one entry per CDR3 protein. The sample includes approximately 880,000 distinct CDR3 sequences, roughly 52% of them seen just once. V gene TRBV30 combines with J gene TRBJ2-7; D may correspond to TRBD1 or TRBD2 (6 bases each). The clonotype originates from a man aged 30 to 39 in good health. Input material: blood. CDR3 coding DNA: TGTGCCTGGAGTGGTGGTCGGAGGGGGGTTGGAGAGCAGTACTTC. Protein: CAWSGGRRGVGEQYF. Together with reference TRBV30 and TRBJ2-7, the CDR3 gives the full variable domain: SQTIHQWPATLVQPVGSPLSLECTVEGTSNPNLYWYRQAAGRGLQLLFYSVGIGQISSEVPQNLSASRPQDRQFILSSKKLLLSDSGFYLCAWSGGRRGVGEQYFGPGTRLTVT.